This T cell receptor beta chain emerged from a study of control samples from healthy donors and cancer patients. This CDR3 has 13 residues. CDR1 and CDR2 from the germline V gene are SEHNR and FQNEAQ (reference sequence). Trimming left V 5 bases short and J 3 bases short, with 9 bases between. This clone has just one count. Libraries were prepared by immunoSEQ multiplex PCR; TCRdb keeps only in-frame clonotypes and omits some of them. The sample holds some 82,000 clones; approximately 82% are singletons and the top ten take 11%. The receptor comes from a man aged 60-69 years with head and neck cancer. The chain joins TRBV7-9 to TRBJ2-3, with D hard to call. Specimen: PBMCs. The CDR3 protein is CASSGVATDTQYF. Here the CDR3 DNA reads TGTGCCAGCAGCGGGGTAGCAACAGATACGCAGTATTTT.